This T cell receptor (beta chain) was obtained from a study of OX40 agonist ivuxolimab in advanced cancers. Per the germline V gene, CDR1 is SGHDN and CDR2 is FVKESK. CDR3 length equals 15 residues. The ends lost 1 base at V and 6 bases at J; junction bases unmatched: 3. In this sample, this clone is medium-sized. Method: immunoSEQ multiplex PCR; TCRdb's copy keeps in-frame clones and lacks some. Among nearly 60,000 clones, 75% to 90% were seen once, and the ten largest hold roughly 0.68%. The starting material was CD4+ or CD8+ T cells sorted from blood, obtained in a trial of the OX40 agonist ivuxolimab. This receptor was obtained from an adult with an advanced solid tumor such as melanoma, head and neck, liver or kidney cancer. V and J are TRBV14 and TRBJ1-6, with TRBD1 matching 7 bases. CDR3 DNA sequence: TGTGCCAGCAGCCAAGGGGACAGAAGTAATTCACCCCTCCACTTT. Translating it yields CASSQGDRSNSPLHF.